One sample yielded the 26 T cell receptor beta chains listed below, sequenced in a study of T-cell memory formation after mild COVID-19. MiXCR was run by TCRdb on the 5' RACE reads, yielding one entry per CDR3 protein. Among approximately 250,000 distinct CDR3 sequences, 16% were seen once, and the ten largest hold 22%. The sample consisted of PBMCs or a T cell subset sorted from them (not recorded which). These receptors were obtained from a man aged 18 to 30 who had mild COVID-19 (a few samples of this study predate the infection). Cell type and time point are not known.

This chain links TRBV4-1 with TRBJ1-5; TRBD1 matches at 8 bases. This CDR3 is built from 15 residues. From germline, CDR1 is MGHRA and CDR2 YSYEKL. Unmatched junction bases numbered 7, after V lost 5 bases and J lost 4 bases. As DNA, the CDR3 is TGCGCCAGCAGCTTTGGGACAGGAGTAAATCAGCCCCAGCATTTT. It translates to CASSFGTGVNQPQHF.

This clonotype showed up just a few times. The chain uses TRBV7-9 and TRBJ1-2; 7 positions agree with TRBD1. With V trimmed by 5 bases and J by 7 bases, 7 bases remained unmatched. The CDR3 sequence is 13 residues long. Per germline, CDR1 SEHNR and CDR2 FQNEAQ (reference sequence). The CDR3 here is CASSPDRVRGYTF. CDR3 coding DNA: TGTGCCAGCAGCCCAGACAGGGTCCGTGGCTACACCTTC. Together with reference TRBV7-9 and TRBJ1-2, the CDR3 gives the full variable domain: DTGVSQNPRHKITKRGQNVTFRCDPISEHNRLYWYRQTLGQGPEFLTYFQNEAQLEKSRLLSDRFSAERPKGSFSTLEIQRTEQGDSAMYLCASSPDRVRGYTFGSGTRLTVV.

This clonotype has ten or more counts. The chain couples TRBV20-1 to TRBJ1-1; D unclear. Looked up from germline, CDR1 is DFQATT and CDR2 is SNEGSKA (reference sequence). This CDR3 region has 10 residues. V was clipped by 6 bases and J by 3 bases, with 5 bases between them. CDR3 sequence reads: CSAGYTEAFF. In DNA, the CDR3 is TGCAGTGCAGGGTACACTGAAGCTTTCTTT.

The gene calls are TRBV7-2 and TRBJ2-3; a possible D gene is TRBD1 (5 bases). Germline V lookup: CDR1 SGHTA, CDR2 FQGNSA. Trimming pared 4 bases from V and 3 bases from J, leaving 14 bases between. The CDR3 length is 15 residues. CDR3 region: CASSSFISGTDTQYF. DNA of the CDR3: TGTGCCAGCAGCTCCTTCATCTCAGGGACAGATACGCAGTATTTT.

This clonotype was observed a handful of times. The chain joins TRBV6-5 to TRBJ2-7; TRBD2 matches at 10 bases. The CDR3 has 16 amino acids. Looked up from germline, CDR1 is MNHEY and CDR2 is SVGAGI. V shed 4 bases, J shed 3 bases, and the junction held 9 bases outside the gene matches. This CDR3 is CASSSSSAGGRYEQYV. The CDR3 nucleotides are TGTGCCAGCAGTTCCTCCTCAGCGGGGGGGCGCTACGAGCAGTACGTC.

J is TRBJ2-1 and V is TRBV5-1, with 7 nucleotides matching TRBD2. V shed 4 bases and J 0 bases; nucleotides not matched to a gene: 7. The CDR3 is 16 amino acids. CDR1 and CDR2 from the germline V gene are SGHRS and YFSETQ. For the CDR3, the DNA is TGCGCCAGCAGCACCGGCGGGGGTGACTCCTACAATGAGCAGTTCTTC. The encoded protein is CASSTGGGDSYNEQFF.

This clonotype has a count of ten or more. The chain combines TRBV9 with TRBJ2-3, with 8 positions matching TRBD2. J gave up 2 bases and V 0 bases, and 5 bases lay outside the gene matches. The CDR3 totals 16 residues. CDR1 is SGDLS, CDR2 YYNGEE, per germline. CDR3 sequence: CASSVGWRGATDTQYF. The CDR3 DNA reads TGTGCCAGCAGCGTAGGATGGCGGGGGGCCACAGATACGCAGTATTTT.

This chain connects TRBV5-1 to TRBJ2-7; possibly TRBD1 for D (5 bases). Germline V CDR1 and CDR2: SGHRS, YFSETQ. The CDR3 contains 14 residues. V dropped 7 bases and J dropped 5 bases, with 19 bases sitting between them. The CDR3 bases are TGCGCCAGCGGCACCCAGGGTGGGTTAGACGAGCAGTACTTC. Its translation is CASGTQGGLDEQYF.

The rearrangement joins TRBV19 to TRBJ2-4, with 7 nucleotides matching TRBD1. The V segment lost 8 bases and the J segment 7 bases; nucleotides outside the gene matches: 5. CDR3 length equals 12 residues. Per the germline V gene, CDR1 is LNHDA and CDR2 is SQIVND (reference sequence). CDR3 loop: CASRDSGNIQYF. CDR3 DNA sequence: TGTGCCAGTCGGGACAGTGGGAACATTCAGTACTTC. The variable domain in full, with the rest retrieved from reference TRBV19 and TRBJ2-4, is DGGITQSPKYLFRKEGQNVTLSCEQNLNHDAMYWYRQDPGQGLRLIYYSQIVNDFQKGDIAEGYSVSREKKESFPLTVTSAQKNPTAFYLCASRDSGNIQYFGAGTRLSVL.

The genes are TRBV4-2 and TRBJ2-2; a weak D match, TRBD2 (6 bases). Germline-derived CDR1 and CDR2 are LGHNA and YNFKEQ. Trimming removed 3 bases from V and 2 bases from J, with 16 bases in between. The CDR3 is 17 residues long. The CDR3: CASSHAYGGINTGELFF. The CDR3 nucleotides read TGTGCCAGCAGCCACGCATACGGGGGAATAAACACCGGGGAGCTGTTTTTT.

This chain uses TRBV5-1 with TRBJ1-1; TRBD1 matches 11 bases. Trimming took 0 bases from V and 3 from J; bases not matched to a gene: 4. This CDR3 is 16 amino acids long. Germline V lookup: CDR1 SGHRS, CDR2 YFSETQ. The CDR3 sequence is CASSLARGQGDTEAFF. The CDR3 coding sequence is TGCGCCAGCAGCTTGGCCAGGGGACAGGGGGACACTGAAGCTTTCTTT.

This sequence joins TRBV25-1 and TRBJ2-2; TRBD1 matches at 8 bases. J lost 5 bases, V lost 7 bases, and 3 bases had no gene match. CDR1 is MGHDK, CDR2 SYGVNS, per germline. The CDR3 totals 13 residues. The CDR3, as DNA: TGTGCCAGCACCAGGGGGCTGACCGGGGAGCTGTTTTTT. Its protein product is CASTRGLTGELFF.

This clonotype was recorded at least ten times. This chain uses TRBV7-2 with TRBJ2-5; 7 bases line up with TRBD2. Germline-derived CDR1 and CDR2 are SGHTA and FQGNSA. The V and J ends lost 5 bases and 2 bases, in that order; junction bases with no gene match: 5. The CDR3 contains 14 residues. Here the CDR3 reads CASSPPGGQETQYF. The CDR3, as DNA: TGTGCCAGCAGCCCCCCGGGGGGACAAGAGACCCAGTACTTC.

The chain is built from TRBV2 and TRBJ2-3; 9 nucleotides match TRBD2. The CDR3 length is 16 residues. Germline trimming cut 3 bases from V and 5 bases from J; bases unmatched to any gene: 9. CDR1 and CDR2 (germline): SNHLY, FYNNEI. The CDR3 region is CASSDRREGMGDTQYF. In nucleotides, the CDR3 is TGTGCCAGCAGTGATCGGCGGGAGGGCATGGGAGATACGCAGTATTTT.

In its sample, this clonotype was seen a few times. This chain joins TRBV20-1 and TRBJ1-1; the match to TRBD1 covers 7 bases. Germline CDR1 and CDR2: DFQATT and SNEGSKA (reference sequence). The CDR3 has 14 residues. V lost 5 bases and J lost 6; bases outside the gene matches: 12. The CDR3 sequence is CSAWDRGTMAEAFF. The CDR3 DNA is TGCAGTGCTTGGGACAGAGGAACGATGGCTGAAGCTTTCTTT.

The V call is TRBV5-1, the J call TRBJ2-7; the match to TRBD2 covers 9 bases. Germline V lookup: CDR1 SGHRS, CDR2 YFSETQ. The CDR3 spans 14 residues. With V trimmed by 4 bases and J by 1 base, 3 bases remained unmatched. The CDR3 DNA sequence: TGCGCCAGCAGCATGAGCGGGGGGTCCTACGAGCAGTACGTC. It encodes CASSMSGGSYEQYV.

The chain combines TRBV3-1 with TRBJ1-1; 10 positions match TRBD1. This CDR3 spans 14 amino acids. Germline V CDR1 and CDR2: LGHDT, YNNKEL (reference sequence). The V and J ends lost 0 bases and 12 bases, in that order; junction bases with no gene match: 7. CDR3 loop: CASSQDRDRGSPFF. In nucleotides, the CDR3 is TGTGCCAGCAGCCAAGACCGGGACAGGGGCAGCCCTTTCTTT.

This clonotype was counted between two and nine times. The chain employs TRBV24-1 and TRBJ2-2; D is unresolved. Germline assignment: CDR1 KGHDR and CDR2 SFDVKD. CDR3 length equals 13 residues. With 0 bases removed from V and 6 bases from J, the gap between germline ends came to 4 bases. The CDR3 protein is CATSDLNSGELFF. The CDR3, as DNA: TGTGCCACCAGTGATTTGAATTCCGGGGAGCTGTTTTTT.

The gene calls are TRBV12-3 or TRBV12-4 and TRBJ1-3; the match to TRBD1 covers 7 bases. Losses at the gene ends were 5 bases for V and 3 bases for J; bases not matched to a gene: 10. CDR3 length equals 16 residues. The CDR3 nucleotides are TGTGCCAGCAGTCGCACCCGGGACAGAGGTGGAAACACCATATATTTT. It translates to CASSRTRDRGGNTIYF.

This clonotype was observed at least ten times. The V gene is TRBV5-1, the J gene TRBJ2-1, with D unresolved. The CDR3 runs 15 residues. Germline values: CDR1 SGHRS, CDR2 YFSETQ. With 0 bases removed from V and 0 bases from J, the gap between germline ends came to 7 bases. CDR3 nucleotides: TGCGCCAGCAGCTTGGCGGCTTCCTCCTACAATGAGCAGTTCTTC. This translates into CASSLAASSYNEQFF.

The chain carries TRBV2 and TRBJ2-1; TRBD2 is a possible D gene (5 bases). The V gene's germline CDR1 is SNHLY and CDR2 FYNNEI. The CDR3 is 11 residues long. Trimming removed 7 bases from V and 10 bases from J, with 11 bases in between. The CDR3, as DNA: TGTGCCAGCATCCGGGGATACGAGCAGTTCTTC. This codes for CASIRGYEQFF.

The CDR3 sequence is CASSVGTGFTGELFF. The CDR3 nucleotides are TGTGCCAGCAGCGTAGGGACAGGGTTCACCGGGGAGCTGTTTTTT. This rearrangement joins TRBV9 to TRBJ2-2; TRBD1 aligns across 8 bases. Germline CDR1 is SGDLS and CDR2 is YYNGEE. Trimming cost V 0 bases and J 4 bases; bases outside gene matches: 2. The CDR3 is made up of 15 amino acids.

CDR3 sequence reads: CASRPGQGVWAINSPLHF. DNA for the CDR3: TGTGCCAGCAGGCCGGGACAGGGGGTATGGGCGATAAATTCACCCCTCCACTTT. The V and J genes are TRBV6-9 and TRBJ1-6; 11 nucleotides line up with TRBD1. The germline CDR1 and CDR2 sequences are MNHGY and SVAAGI. Trimming took 6 bases from V and 7 from J; bases not matched to a gene: 14. The CDR3 runs 18 residues.

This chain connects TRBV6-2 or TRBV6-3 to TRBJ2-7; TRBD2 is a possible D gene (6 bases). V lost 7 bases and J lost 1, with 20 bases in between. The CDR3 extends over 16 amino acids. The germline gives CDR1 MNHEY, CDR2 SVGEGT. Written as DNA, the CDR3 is TGTGCCAGCAAACCCCATACGGGGGACGGGTCCTACGAGCAGTACGTC. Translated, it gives CASKPHTGDGSYEQYV.

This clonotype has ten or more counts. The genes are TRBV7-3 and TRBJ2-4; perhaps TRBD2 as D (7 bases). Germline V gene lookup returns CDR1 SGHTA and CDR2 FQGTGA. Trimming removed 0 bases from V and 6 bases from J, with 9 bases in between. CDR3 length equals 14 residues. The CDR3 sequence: CASSLTGGRNIQYF. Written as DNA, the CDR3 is TGTGCCAGCAGCTTAACGGGGGGGCGAAACATTCAGTACTTC.

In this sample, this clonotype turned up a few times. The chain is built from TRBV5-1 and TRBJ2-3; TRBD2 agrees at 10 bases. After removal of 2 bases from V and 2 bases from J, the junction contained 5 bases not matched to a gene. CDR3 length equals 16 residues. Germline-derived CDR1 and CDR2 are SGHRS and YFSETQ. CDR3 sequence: CASSLASGGYTDTQYF. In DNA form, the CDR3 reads TGCGCCAGCAGCTTAGCTAGCGGGGGCTACACAGATACGCAGTATTTT. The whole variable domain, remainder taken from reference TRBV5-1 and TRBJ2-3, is KAGVTQTPRYLIKTRGQQVTLSCSPISGHRSVSWYQQTPGQGLQFLFEYFSETQRNKGNFPGRFSGRQFSNSRSEMNVSTLELGDSALYLCASSLASGGYTDTQYFGPGTRLTVL.